This record looks at one T cell receptor (beta chain) sequence and its context. Its antigen specificity is not known. The sample holds no much larger clone one base away, and base qualities are not on file. Germline trimming amounts to 6 bases on V and 4 bases on J, with 14 as the count of junction bases outside the gene matches. The germline V gene sets CDR1 to SGDLS and CDR2 to YYNGEE. From the cysteine through the phenylalanine, the CDR3 covers 19 amino acids. Only the CDR3 part of the read is kept: 57 bases, read in frame from the first base. TCRbeta CDR3 regions were amplified from genomic DNA by means of the immunoSEQ Assay, a bias-controlled multiplex PCR. Per the source publication's procedure: The number of nucleated cells in each sample was estimated from the amplification of reference gene primers within the assay. To quantify the absolute abundance of each unique TCRbeta CDR3 rearrangement, sequence reads were collapsed and filtered. For each sample, productive Simpson clonality was calculated as the square root of Simpson's diversity index over productive rearrangements. The source is immuneACCESS, and TCRdb retained only in-frame sequences with V and J called. Part of the clones is not carried over; for the studies checked, unresolved V genes explain less than half of this, and the remainder is unexplained. That table furnishes V, J and clone size, whereas the DNA furnished D and trimming. The sample records roughly 350,000 clones, roughly 86% of which are singletons. Roughly a tenth of the sample belongs to the ten largest clones.

In Seattle, one collaborating source enrolled patients while the infection was active and tracked those patients longitudinally over the course of disease. Collaborating institutions collected whole blood in K2EDTA tubes following their own protocols. For TCRbeta analysis, collaborators shipped samples as frozen whole blood, isolated PBMCs, or DNA extracted from either of those sample types. The sample originates from a study of blood T cell repertoires in COVID-19 (TCRdb year 2020). About the investigation overall: Samples covering the acute and convalescent phases of COVID-19 were provided by collaborators in the United States, Italy and Spain. The material from the prospective study consisted of cDNA or gDNA derived from T cells, B-cell-depleted T cells, or PBMCs. The dataset comprised deeply sampled blood TCRbeta repertoires from subjects exposed to, actively infected with, or recovered from COVID-19. The repertoires were released in a freely available public database meant as a resource for research on the immune response to SARS-CoV-2. The samples were drawn from the first 160 participants of the ongoing ImmuneRACE study and from 950 to 1,500 subjects provided by 6 global collaborators. The sample metadata nearly always contained a de-identified subject ID, COVID-19 status, age in years and sex. HLA class I and class II types, where available, came from metadata supplied by the sample provider rather than from assay-based typing. What the research found in general, with its limitations: The amount of clinical and demographic metadata varied by source and participant and was provided uncurated.

This TCR was sampled from a woman between 25 and 40 years old with COVID-19, enrolled during active disease. Recombination connected TRBV9 to TRBJ2-2; TRBD2 matches 14 bases in the middle. Sequencing used peripheral blood. Here is the DNA: TGTGCCAGCACCAATCCGGGACTAGCGGGAGTAGGGGGCACCGGGGAGCTGTTTTTT. Its protein product is CASTNPGLAGVGGTGELFF.